The text below deals with one T cell receptor beta chain. This sample was included in a study of OX40 agonist ivuxolimab in advanced cancers. Per germline, CDR1 SNHLY and CDR2 FYNNEI. The CDR3 consists of 15 residues. The V end was cut by 5 bases, the J end by 4 bases, with 15 bases between. Some clones are missing from TCRdb's copy, which holds only in-frame ones; the method was immunoSEQ multiplex PCR. The data hold 65,000 to 80,000 clones, with 65% to 85% observed a single time. The clonotype was recovered from an adult with an advanced solid tumor such as melanoma, head and neck, liver or kidney cancer. The chain employs TRBV2 and TRBJ2-4; weak D call: TRBD1 (5 bases). Source: CD4+ or CD8+ T cells sorted from blood, taken in a trial of the OX40 agonist ivuxolimab. CDR3 DNA: TGTGCCAGCAGTACAGGTTGGGAAGGGAAAAACATTCAGTACTTC. It specifies CASSTGWEGKNIQYF.